This note documents a single TCR beta chain sequence. The same CDR3 is also encoded by other DNA sequences in this sample. Clones were read by immunoSEQ multiplex PCR, and TCRdb kept only the in-frame ones, dropping some. The data contain 300,000 to 400,000 clones, about 90% of them singletons. These data belong to a study of blood T cell repertoires in COVID-19. Study-level information: Nucleic acid was either cDNA or gDNA, and it came from T cells, B-cell-depleted T cells, or PBMCs.

CDR1 and CDR2 (germline): MNHEY, SVGAGI. CDR3 length equals 15 residues. V gave up 3 bases and J gave up 0 bases, with 9 bases separating them. This TCR was sampled from a woman in her thirties with COVID-19, enrolled during active disease. V and J are TRBV6-5 and TRBJ2-1; weak D call: TRBD2 (6 bases). The sequenced material came from peripheral blood. The CDR3, as DNA: TGTGCCAGCAGTTATGGGAGGAGCTCCTACAATGAGCAGTTCTTC. Translation: CASSYGRSSYNEQFF.